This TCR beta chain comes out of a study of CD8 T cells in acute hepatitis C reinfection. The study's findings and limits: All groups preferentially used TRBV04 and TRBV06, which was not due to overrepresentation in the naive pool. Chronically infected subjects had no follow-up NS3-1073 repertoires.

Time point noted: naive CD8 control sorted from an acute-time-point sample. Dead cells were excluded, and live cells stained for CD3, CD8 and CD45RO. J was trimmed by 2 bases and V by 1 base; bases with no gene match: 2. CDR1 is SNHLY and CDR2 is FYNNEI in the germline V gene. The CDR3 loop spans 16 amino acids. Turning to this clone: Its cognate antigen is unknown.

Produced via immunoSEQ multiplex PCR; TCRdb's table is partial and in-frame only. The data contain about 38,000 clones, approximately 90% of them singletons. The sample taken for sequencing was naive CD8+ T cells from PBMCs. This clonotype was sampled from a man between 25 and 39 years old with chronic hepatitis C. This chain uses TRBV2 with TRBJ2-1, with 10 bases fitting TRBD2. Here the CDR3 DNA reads TGTGCCAGCAGTGAAGAAGCGGGAGGGCCCTACAATGAGCAGTTCTTC. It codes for CASSEEAGGPYNEQFF.